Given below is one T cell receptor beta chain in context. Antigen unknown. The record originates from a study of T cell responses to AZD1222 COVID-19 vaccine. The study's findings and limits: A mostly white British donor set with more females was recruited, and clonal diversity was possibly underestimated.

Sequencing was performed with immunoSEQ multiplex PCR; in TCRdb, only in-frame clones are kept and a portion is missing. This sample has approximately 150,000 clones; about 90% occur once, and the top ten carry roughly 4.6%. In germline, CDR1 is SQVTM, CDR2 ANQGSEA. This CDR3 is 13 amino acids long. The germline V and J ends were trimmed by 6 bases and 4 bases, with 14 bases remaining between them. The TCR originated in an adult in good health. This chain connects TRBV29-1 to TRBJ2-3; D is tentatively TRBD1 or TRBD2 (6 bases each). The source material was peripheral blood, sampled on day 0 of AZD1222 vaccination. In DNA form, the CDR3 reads TGCAGCGTCGCTAAGGGGGAGGCAGATACGCAGTATTTT. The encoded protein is CSVAKGEADTQYF.